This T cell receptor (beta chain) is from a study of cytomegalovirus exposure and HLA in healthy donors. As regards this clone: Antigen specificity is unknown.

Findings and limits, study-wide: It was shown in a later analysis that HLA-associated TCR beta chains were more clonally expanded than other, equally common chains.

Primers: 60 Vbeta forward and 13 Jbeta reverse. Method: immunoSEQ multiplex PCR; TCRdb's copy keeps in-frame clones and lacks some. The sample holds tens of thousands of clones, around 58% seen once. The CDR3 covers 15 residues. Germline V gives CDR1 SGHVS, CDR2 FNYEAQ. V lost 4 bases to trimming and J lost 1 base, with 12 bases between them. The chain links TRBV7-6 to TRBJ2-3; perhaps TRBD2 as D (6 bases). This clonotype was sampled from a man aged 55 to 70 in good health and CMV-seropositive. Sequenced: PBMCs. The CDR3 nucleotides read TGTGCCAGCAGCTCGGGACTCGACCGCACAGATACGCAGTATTTT. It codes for CASSSGLDRTDTQYF. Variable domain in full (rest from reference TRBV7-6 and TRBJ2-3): GAGVSQSPRYKVTKRGQDVALRCDPISGHVSLYWYRQALGQGPEFLTYFNYEAQQDKSGLPNDRFSAERPEGSISTLTIQRTEQRDSAMYRCASSSGLDRTDTQYFGPGTRLTVL.